In this sample, the clone carrying this T cell receptor beta chain turned up a few times. CDR3 length: 14 amino acids. Germline V lookup: CDR1 MDHEN, CDR2 SYDVKM. The germline V and J ends were trimmed by 3 bases and 5 bases, with 13 bases remaining between them. This sample was included in a study of T cell repertoires in cytomegalovirus infection. Each CDR3 protein is one row after TCRdb ran MiXCR on the reads. The table has about 180,000 distinct CDR3 sequences, 13% to 15% seen once. The sample consisted of PBMCs. The rearrangement joins TRBV28 to TRBJ1-1; D is perhaps TRBD1 (5 bases). The TCR comes from a human donor in good health (CMV status not recorded). Some clones in this sample may be carry-over from other donors' samples. The CDR3 nucleotides read TGTGCCAGCAGTTTTGGGGCAGGATATACTGAAGCTTTCTTT. Translating gives CASSFGAGYTEAFF.